The 23 T cell receptor beta chains listed next were all sequenced from one sample in a study of blood T cell repertoires in COVID-19. The data were produced by immunoSEQ multiplex PCR, yet TCRdb's version contains in-frame clones alone and is incomplete. The sample has about 44,000 clones, around 89% seen once. The specimen sequenced was peripheral blood. All receptors come from a man between 65 and 85 years old with active COVID-19.

This clone appeared a few times. This chain uses TRBV6-5 with TRBJ1-4, with D possibly being TRBD1 (6 bases). The CDR3 covers 14 residues. V was trimmed by 4 bases and J by 4 bases, leaving 10 bases between them. The germline gives CDR1 MNHEY, CDR2 SVGAGI. CDR3 in amino acids: CASSFGQFNEKLFF. The CDR3 DNA is TGTGCCAGCAGTTTCGGACAGTTTAATGAAAAACTGTTTTTT.

The chain joins TRBV11-2 to TRBJ1-1, with a weak D call TRBD1 (5 bases). V lost 0 bases and J 6 bases, leaving 14 bases between the germline ends. CDR1 SGHAT and CDR2 FQNNGV come from the germline V gene. The CDR3 loop spans 15 amino acids. CDR3 protein: CASSLDLRQGSEAFF. In DNA, the CDR3 is TGTGCCAGCAGCTTAGATCTTAGGCAGGGCTCTGAAGCTTTCTTT. The variable domain in full, completed from reference TRBV11-2 and TRBJ1-1, reads EAGVAQSPRYKIIEKRQSVAFWCNPISGHATLYWYQQILGQGPKLLIQFQNNGVVDDSQLPKDRFSAERLKGVDSTLKIQPAKLEDSAVYLCASSLDLRQGSEAFFGQGTRLTVV.

This clone was recorded only once. The J gene is TRBJ1-1, the V gene TRBV11-2, with a tentative D call TRBD1 (6 bases). The V end lost 7 bases, the J end lost 0 bases, and 15 bases lay between the germline ends. This CDR3 contains 15 residues. Germline V CDR1 and CDR2: SGHAT, FQNNGV. The CDR3 region has the DNA TGTGCCAGCACTACAGGGCCTCGGTTGAACACTGAAGCTTTCTTT. Residues: CASTTGPRLNTEAFF.

The CDR3 bases are TGTGCCAGCAGTGCAATCACTAGCGGGGGGCACACAGATACGCAGTATTTT. As protein: CASSAITSGGHTDTQYF. The chain employs TRBV25-1 and TRBJ2-3, with TRBD2 identical over 12 bases. The CDR3 contains 17 residues. V trimming: 4 bases; J trimming: 2 bases; junction bases outside the gene matches: 7. Germline V CDR1 and CDR2: MGHDK, SYGVNS.

The chain uses TRBV6-2 or TRBV6-3 and TRBJ1-5; D remains unclear. V shed 4 bases and J shed 3 bases, with 10 bases lying between them. The CDR3 is made up of 14 amino acids. Germline values: CDR1 MNHEY, CDR2 SVGEGT. CDR3: CASSSTGVNQPQHF. The DNA of the CDR3 is TGTGCCAGCAGTTCCACCGGGGTCAATCAGCCCCAGCATTTT.

The chain couples TRBV7-2 to TRBJ2-7, with D maybe TRBD2 (5 bases). The CDR3 has 13 residues. Per the germline V gene, CDR1 is SGHTA and CDR2 is FQGNSA. Trimming removed 5 bases at V and 7 bases at J, with 15 bases between. This chain's CDR3 is CASSPGRVREQYF. The CDR3 nucleotides read TGTGCCAGCAGCCCCGGGCGGGTGCGGGAGCAGTACTTC.

This CDR3 reads CASSLWTGPGNTIYF. Written as DNA, the CDR3 is TGCGCCAGCAGCCTATGGACAGGGCCCGGAAACACCATATATTTT. The chain carries TRBV4-3 and TRBJ1-3; 8 bases agree with TRBD1. The CDR3 runs 15 residues. Germline V gene sequence: CDR1 LGHNA, CDR2 YSLEER. V lost 4 bases, J lost 4 bases, and 6 bases stayed unmatched.

This sequence joins TRBV10-2 and TRBJ2-7, with D tentatively TRBD1 (7 bases). CDR3 length: 11 amino acids. Trimming removed 7 bases from V and 7 bases from J, with 11 bases in between. Germline lookup yields CDR1 WSHSY and CDR2 SAAADI. The CDR3 nucleotides are TGCGCCAGCACCAGGGGGGCTGAGCAGTACTTC. It yields the protein CASTRGAEQYF.

The V call is TRBV9, the J call TRBJ2-1, with D possibly being TRBD2 (6 bases). Germline V gene lookup returns CDR1 SGDLS and CDR2 YYNGEE. Trimming took 7 bases from V and 11 from J, leaving 16 bases between them. The CDR3 length is 12 residues. CDR3 nucleotide sequence: TGTGCCAGCGGATCCACTAGCCTACAGCAGTTCTTC. Amino acid sequence: CASGSTSLQQFF.

The chain is built from TRBV10-1 and TRBJ2-1; 7 nucleotides agree with TRBD2. There are 17 residues in the CDR3. V lost 1 base and J lost 4; bases outside the gene matches: 10. The germline V gene encodes CDR1 WNHNN and CDR2 SYGVQD (reference sequence). The CDR3 nucleotides read TGCGCCAGCAGTGAGTTGACTAGCTCGGTTATATACAATGAGCAGTTCTTC. It codes for CASSELTSSVIYNEQFF.

The CDR3 protein is CASSTLVEDGYTF. The CDR3 DNA sequence: TGTGCCAGCAGTACCCTGGTTGAGGATGGCTACACCTTC. The chain carries TRBV27 and TRBJ1-2; no firm D call. V shed 5 bases and J shed 6 bases, with 13 bases lying between them. Germline CDR1 reads MNHEY; CDR2 reads SMNVEV (reference sequence). The CDR3 runs to 13 residues.

The rearrangement joins TRBV7-2 to TRBJ2-5; 7 nucleotides line up with TRBD2. Germline V gene data show CDR1 as SGHTA and CDR2 as FQGNSA. There are 15 residues in the CDR3. V gave up 1 base and J gave up 2 bases; unmatched junction bases: 4. CDR3 amino acids: CASSLGRGIQETQYF. The CDR3, as DNA: TGTGCCAGCAGCTTAGGGCGGGGGATTCAAGAGACCCAGTACTTC.

The chain uses TRBV28 and TRBJ1-5; D is uncertain. Trimming cost V 2 bases and J 0 bases, with 17 bases left between them. The CDR3 is 18 amino acids. Germline V gives CDR1 MDHEN, CDR2 SYDVKM. The DNA for the CDR3 is TGTGCCAGCAGTTTACGTATACGGGGAGGTGGTAGCAATCAGCCCCAGCATTTT. It specifies CASSLRIRGGGSNQPQHF.

The CDR3 DNA follows: TGCAGCGTTGAAACTGGACAGGGGGCCGACGAGCAGTACTTC. It specifies CSVETGQGADEQYF. This chain links TRBV29-1 with TRBJ2-7, with TRBD1 matching over 11 bases. With 2 bases clipped from V and 5 bases from J, the junction kept 5 bases outside the gene matches. The germline V gene encodes CDR1 SQVTM and CDR2 ANQGSEA. The CDR3 is 14 amino acids.

This chain links TRBV2 with TRBJ1-6, with 8 bases lining up with TRBD1. This CDR3 spans 15 amino acids. Per germline, CDR1 SNHLY and CDR2 FYNNEI. After removal of 4 bases from V and 10 bases from J, the junction contained 9 bases not matched to a gene. This CDR3 is CASSVTQGARSPLHF. The CDR3 DNA reads TGTGCCAGCAGTGTGACGCAGGGGGCGAGATCACCCCTCCACTTT. Full variable domain (rest looked up from reference TRBV2 and TRBJ1-6): EPEVTQTPSHQVTQMGQEVILRCVPISNHLYFYWYRQILGQKVEFLVSFYNNEISEKSEIFDDQFSVERPDGSNFTLKIRSTKLEDSAMYFCASSVTQGARSPLHFGNGTRLTVT.

The chain recombines TRBV6-6 with TRBJ1-2; D unresolved. Germline V gene data show CDR1 as MNHNY and CDR2 as SVGAGI (reference sequence). The CDR3 is 14 amino acids. Trimming cost V 8 bases and J 2 bases, with 15 bases left between them. The CDR3 is CASSSVRENYGYTF. The DNA for the CDR3 is TGTGCCAGCTCCTCCGTGAGGGAGAACTATGGCTACACCTTC.

This clone turned up a few times. The chain uses TRBV3-1 (or the pseudogene TRBV3-2) and TRBJ2-2; D is perhaps TRBD2 (5 bases). The CDR3 is 14 residues long. From germline, CDR1 is LGHDT and CDR2 YNNKEL (reference sequence). Trimming removed 7 bases at V and 6 bases at J, with 15 bases between. The chain's CDR3 is CASTSDGVSGELFF. In DNA, the CDR3 is TGTGCCAGCACCTCAGACGGGGTTTCCGGGGAGCTGTTTTTT.

J is TRBJ1-6 and V is TRBV7-6, with D possibly TRBD1 on 5 matching bases. The CDR3 spans 15 residues. The germline CDR1 and CDR2 sequences are SGHVS and FNYEAQ. V shed 2 bases and J shed 6 bases, with 11 bases lying between them. CDR3 in DNA: TGTGCCAGCAGCTTAACCGGGACTAGTAATTCACCCCTCCACTTT. Its protein product is CASSLTGTSNSPLHF.

The chain has TRBV19 and TRBJ1-5, with 7 bases that match TRBD1. Unmatched junction bases numbered 5, after V lost 5 bases and J lost 1 base. Per germline, CDR1 LNHDA and CDR2 SQIVND (reference sequence). The CDR3 has 15 amino acids. The CDR3 region is CASSLGTVSNQPQHF. The DNA of the CDR3 is TGTGCCAGTAGTCTCGGGACAGTGAGCAATCAGCCCCAGCATTTT.

The chain combines TRBV10-3 with TRBJ1-2; a weak D match, TRBD1 (6 bases). CDR1 ENHRY and CDR2 SYGVKD come from the germline V gene. The CDR3 sequence is 16 residues long. Trimming took 6 bases from V and 1 from J, leaving 18 bases between them. CDR3 in DNA: TGTGCCATCAGCAGCCTTACCTCGGACAGTAACTATGGCTACACCTTC. Amino acids: CAISSLTSDSNYGYTF.

V is TRBV6-2 or TRBV6-3 and J is TRBJ2-7; D might be TRBD2 (6 bases). Trimming cost V 4 bases and J 1 base, with 11 bases left between them. The germline gives CDR1 MNHEY, CDR2 SVGEGT. This CDR3 spans 14 amino acids. This CDR3 reads CASSLEGFSYEQYF. CDR3 coding DNA: TGTGCCAGCAGTTTGGAGGGGTTTTCCTACGAGCAGTACTTC.

This rearrangement joins TRBV10-3 to TRBJ2-5, with 9 bases matching TRBD1. CDR1 ENHRY and CDR2 SYGVKD come from the germline V gene. Trimming cost V 5 bases and J 5 bases; bases outside gene matches: 12. The CDR3 totals 16 residues. The CDR3 DNA reads as TGTGCCATCAGTACGATACAGGGGGCATCTAGGGAGACCCAGTACTTC. This translates into CAISTIQGASRETQYF.

The chain is built from TRBV7-8 and TRBJ1-2, with a possible D match to TRBD1 (6 bases). V lost 0 bases to trimming and J lost 8 bases, with 13 bases between them. From germline, CDR1 is SGHVS and CDR2 FQNEAQ. This CDR3 comprises 14 residues. The CDR3 coding sequence is TGTGCCAGCAGCTTAGCGTTGGGGGCGCGGGGCTACACCTTC. As protein: CASSLALGARGYTF.